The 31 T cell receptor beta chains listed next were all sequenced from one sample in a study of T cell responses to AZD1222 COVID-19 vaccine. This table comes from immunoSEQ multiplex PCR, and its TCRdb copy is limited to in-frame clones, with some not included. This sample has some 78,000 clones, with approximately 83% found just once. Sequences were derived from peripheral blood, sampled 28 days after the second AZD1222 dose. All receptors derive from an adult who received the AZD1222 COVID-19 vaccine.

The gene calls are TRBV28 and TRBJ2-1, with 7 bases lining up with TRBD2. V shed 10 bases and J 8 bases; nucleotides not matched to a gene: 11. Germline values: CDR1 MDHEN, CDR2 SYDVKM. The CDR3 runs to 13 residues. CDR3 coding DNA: TGTGCCACCGGCGTCAATAGCGGGTATGAGCAGTTCTTC. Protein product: CATGVNSGYEQFF.

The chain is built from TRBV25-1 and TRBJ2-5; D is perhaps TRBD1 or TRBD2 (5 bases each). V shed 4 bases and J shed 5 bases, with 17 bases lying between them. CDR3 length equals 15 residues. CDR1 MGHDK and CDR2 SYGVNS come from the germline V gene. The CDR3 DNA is TGTGCCAGCAGTGCCGGGACCTCGCCGGGGGAGACCCAGTACTTC. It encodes CASSAGTSPGETQYF.

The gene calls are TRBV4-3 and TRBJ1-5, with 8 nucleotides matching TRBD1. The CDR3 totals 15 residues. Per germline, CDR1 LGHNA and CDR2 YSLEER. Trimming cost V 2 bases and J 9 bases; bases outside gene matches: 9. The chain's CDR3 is CASSQSTGGVGPQHF. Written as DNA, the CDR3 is TGCGCCAGCAGCCAATCAACAGGGGGGGTGGGGCCCCAGCATTTT.

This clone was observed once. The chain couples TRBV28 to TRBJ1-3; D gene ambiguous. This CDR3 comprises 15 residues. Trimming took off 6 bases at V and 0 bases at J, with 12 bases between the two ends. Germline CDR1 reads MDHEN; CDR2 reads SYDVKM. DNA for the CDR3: TGTGCCAGCAGCTCCCTGGGATTCTCTGGAAACACCATATATTTT. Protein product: CASSSLGFSGNTIYF.

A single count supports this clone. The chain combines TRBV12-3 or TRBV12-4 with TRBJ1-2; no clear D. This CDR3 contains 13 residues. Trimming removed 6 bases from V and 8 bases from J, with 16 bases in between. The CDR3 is CASSRNPTVGYTF. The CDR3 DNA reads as TGTGCCAGCAGCCGCAACCCGACCGTCGGCTACACCTTC.

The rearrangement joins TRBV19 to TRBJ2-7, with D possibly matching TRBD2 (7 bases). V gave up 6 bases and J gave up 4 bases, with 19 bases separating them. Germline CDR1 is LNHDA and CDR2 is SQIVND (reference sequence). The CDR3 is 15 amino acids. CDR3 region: CASRTRGGAGYEQYF. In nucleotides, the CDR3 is TGTGCCAGTAGAACTAGGGGGGGCGCAGGATACGAGCAGTACTTC.

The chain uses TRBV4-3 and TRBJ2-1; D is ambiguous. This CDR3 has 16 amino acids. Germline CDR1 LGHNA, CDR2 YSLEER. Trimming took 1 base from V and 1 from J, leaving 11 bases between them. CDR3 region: CASSQAFGSSYNEQFF. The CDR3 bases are TGCGCCAGCAGCCAAGCGTTCGGAAGTTCCTACAATGAGCAGTTCTTC.

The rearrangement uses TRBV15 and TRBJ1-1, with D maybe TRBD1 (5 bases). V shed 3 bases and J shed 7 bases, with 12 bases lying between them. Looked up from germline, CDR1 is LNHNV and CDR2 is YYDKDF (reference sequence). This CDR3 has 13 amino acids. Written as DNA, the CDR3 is TGTGCCACCAGCAGGGGGGAGGCCGTTGAAGCTTTCTTT. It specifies CATSRGEAVEAFF.

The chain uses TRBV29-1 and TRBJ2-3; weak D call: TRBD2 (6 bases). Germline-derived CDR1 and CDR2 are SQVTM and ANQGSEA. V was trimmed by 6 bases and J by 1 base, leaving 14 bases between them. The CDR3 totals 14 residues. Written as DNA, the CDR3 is TGCAGCGTGACCCTGGAGGGGCGCACAGATACGCAGTATTTT. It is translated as CSVTLEGRTDTQYF.

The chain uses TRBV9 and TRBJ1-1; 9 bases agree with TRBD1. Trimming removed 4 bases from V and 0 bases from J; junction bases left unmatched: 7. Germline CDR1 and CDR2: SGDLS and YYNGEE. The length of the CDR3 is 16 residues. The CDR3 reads CASSPSGTGLNTEAFF. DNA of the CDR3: TGTGCCAGCAGCCCTTCCGGGACAGGGTTGAACACTGAAGCTTTCTTT.

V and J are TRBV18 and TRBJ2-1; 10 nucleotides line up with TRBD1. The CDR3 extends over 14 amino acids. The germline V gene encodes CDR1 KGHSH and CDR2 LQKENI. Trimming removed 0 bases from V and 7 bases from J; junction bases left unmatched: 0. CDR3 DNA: TGTGCCAGCTCACCACCGGGACAGGGGAATGAGCAGTTCTTC. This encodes CASSPPGQGNEQFF.

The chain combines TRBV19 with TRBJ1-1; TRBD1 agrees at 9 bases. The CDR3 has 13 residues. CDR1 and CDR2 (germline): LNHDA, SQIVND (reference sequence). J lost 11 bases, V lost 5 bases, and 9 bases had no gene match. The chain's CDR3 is CASSVTGTGQAFF. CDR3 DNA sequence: TGTGCCAGTAGTGTTACCGGGACAGGGCAGGCTTTCTTT.

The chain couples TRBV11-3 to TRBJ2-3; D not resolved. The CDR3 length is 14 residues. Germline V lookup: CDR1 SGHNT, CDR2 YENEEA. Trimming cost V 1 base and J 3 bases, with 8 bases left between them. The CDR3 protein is CASSLGGETDTQYF. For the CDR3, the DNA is TGTGCCAGCAGCTTAGGCGGAGAGACAGATACGCAGTATTTT.

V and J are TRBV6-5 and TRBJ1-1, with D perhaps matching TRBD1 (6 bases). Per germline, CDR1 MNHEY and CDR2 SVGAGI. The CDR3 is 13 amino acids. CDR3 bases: TGTGTCACCACGCAGGGGACTTACACTGAAGCTTTCTTT. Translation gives CVTTQGTYTEAFF.

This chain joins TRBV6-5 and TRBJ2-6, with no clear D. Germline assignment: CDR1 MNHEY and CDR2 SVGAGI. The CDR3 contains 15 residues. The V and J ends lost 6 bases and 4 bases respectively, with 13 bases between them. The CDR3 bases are TGTGCCAGCAGACCCACCCCGGCGGGGGCCAACGTCCTGACTTTC. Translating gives CASRPTPAGANVLTF.

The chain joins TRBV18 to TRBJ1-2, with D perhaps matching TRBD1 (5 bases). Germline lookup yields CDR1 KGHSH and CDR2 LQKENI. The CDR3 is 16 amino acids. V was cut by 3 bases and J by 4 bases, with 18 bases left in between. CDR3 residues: CASSPSGGATGYGYTF. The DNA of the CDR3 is TGTGCCAGCTCACCCAGTGGCGGGGCAACTGGCTATGGCTACACCTTC.

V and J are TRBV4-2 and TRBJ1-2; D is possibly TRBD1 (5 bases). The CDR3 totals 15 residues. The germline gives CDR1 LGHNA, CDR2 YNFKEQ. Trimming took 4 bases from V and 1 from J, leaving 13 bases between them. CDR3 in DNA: TGTGCCAGCAGCCCGGGGGTTTCGCTTAACTATGGCTACACCTTC. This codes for CASSPGVSLNYGYTF.

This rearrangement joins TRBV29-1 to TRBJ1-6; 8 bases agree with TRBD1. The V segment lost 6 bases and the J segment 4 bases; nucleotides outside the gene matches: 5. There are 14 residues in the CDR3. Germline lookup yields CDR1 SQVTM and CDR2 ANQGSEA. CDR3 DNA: TGCAGCGTCCGGACAGGGACGTATAATTCACCCCTCCACTTT. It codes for CSVRTGTYNSPLHF.

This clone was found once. The CDR3 DNA sequence: TGCAGCGTTGAAGGAGGGGGCGACGAGCAGTACTTC. Its protein is CSVEGGGDEQYF. V and J are TRBV29-1 and TRBJ2-7, with 7 bases identical to TRBD1. The CDR3 covers 12 residues. Germline V CDR1 and CDR2: SQVTM, ANQGSEA. Trimming took 1 base from V and 5 from J; bases not matched to a gene: 2.

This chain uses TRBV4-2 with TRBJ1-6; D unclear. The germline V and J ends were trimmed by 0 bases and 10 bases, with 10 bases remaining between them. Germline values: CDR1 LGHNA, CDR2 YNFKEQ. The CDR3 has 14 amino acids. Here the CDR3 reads CASSQEGPGSPLHF. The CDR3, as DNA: TGTGCCAGCAGCCAAGAGGGTCCCGGGTCACCCCTCCACTTT.

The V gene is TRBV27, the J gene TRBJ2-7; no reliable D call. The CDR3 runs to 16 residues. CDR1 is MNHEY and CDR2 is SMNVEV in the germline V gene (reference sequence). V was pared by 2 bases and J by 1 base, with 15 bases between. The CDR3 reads CASSLRVGVGSYEQYF. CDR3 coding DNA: TGTGCCAGCAGTTTAAGAGTAGGAGTAGGGTCCTACGAGCAGTACTTC.

CDR3 residues: CASSRTDRGYEQYF. DNA of the CDR3: TGTGCCAGCAGCCGAACTGACAGGGGCTACGAGCAGTACTTC. The V and J genes are TRBV11-2 and TRBJ2-7; 8 bases are shared with TRBD1. Trimming took 5 bases from V and 3 from J; bases not matched to a gene: 6. The CDR3 covers 14 residues. Germline CDR1 reads SGHAT; CDR2 reads FQNNGV.

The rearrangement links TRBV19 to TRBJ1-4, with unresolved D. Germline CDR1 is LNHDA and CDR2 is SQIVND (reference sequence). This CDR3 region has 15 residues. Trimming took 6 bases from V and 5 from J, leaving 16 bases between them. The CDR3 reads CASRDPPGPNEKLFF. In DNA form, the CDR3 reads TGTGCCAGTAGAGACCCCCCCGGACCGAATGAAAAACTGTTTTTT.

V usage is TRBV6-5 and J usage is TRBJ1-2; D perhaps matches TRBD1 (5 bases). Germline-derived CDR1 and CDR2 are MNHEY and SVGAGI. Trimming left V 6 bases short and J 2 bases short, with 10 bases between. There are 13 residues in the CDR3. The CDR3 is CASRPTVNYGYTF. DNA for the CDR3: TGTGCCAGCAGGCCGACAGTAAACTATGGCTACACCTTC.

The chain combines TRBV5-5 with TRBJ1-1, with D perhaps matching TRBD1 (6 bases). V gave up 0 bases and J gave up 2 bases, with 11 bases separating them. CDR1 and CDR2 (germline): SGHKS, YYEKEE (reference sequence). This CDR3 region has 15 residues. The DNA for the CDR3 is TGTGCCAGCAGCTTGGGGACAGCGCCAAACACTGAAGCTTTCTTT. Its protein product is CASSLGTAPNTEAFF.

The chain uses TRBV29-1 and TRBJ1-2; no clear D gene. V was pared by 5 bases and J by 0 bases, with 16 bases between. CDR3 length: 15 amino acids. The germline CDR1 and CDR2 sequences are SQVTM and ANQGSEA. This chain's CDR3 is CSVTAMGSANYGYTF. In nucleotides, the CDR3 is TGCAGCGTTACGGCTATGGGGTCAGCTAACTATGGCTACACCTTC.

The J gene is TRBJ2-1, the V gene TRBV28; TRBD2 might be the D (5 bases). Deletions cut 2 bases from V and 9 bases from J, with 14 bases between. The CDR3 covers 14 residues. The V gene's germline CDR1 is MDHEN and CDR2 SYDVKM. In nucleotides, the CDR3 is TGTGCCAGCAGTTTAACGGTCCCCCGGGGTGAGCAGTTCTTC. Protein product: CASSLTVPRGEQFF.

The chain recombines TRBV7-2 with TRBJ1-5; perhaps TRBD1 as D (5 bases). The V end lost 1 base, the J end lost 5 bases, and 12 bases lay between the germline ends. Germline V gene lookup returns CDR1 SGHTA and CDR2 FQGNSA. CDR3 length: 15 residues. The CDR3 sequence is CASSLGGVVDQPQHF. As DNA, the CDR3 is TGTGCCAGCAGCTTAGGGGGCGTCGTCGATCAGCCCCAGCATTTT.

DNA of the CDR3: TGTGCCAGCAGCCCAGGGGGGAGGGATGACACTGAAGCTTTCTTT. Translating it yields CASSPGGRDDTEAFF. The V and J genes are TRBV9 and TRBJ1-1; TRBD1 aligns across 7 bases. The germline V gene encodes CDR1 SGDLS and CDR2 YYNGEE. Unmatched junction bases numbered 9, after V lost 4 bases and J lost 3 bases. The CDR3 length is 15 residues. The whole variable domain, filled in from reference TRBV9 and TRBJ1-1, reads DSGVTQTPKHLITATGQRVTLRCSPRSGDLSVYWYQQSLDQGLQFLIQYYNGEERAKGNILERFSAQQFPDLHSELNLSSLELGDSALYFCASSPGGRDDTEAFFGQGTRLTVV.

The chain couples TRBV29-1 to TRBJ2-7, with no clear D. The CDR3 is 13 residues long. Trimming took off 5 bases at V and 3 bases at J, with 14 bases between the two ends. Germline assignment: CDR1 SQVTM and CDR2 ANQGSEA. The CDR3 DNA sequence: TGCAGCGTTTGGACGACCCCCCTCTACGAGCAGTACTTC. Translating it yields CSVWTTPLYEQYF.

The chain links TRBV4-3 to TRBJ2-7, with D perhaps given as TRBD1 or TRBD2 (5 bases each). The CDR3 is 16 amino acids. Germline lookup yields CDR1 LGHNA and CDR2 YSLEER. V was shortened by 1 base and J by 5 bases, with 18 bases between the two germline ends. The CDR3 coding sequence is TGCGCCAGCAGCCAAGGGATTACAGGATGGGGAGACGAGCAGTACTTC. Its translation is CASSQGITGWGDEQYF.